The T cell receptor beta chain described here comes from a study of shared clonotypes between healthy human individuals. Study findings and constraints: Memory subsets generally showed smaller estimated richness than naive subsets did. Among donors, clonotype sharing was expected to be affected by sequencing depth.

The deep-level immunoSEQ assay was used. TCRdb's table, derived via immunoSEQ multiplex PCR, lists solely in-frame clones and lacks some. This sample has some 2.4 million clones, with 93% found just once. Into CD45RA+ naive and CD45RA-negative memory subsets, the CD4+ cells were split. Note on this clone: As yet, its antigen is unknown.

Specimen: naive CD4+ T cells from PBMCs. Subset meaning: CD45RA+ positively selected. The source of this sequence is a man younger than 35 in good health. Some clones in this sample may be carry-over from other donors' samples.

In DNA form, the CDR3 reads TGTGCTAGTGGTTTGGAAGGCGCTGAAGCTTTCTTT. The encoded protein is CASGLEGAEAFF. The rearrangement joins TRBV12-5 to TRBJ1-1; D remains ambiguous. Germline CDR1 reads LGHNT; CDR2 reads FRNRAP. The CDR3 is 12 residues long. V gave up 1 base and J gave up 6 bases, with 6 bases separating them.